Below are 30 T cell receptor beta chains sequenced from a single sample in a study of human T cells and chemical hapten exposure. Time point given: patch test 1, 2 weeks after DPC sensitization. Treatment noted: therapeutic diphenylcyclopropenone sensitization with weekly scalp DPC. MiXCR, applied by TCRdb to the RACE reads, yields one record per CDR3 protein. The sample shows 150,000 to 200,000 distinct CDR3 sequences, approximately 15% of them seen only once. The specimen was whole blood, collected in connection with sensitization to the hapten diphenylcyclopropenone (DPC). The receptor source for this set is a woman between 25 and 40 years old with alopecia areata. Some clones in this sample may be carry-over from other donors' samples.

This clonotype showed up just a few times. This rearrangement joins TRBV29-1 to TRBJ2-1; 13 bases fit TRBD2. The CDR3 is 16 residues long. CDR1 is SQVTM, CDR2 ANQGSEA, per germline. V trimming: 0 bases; J trimming: 6 bases; junction bases outside the gene matches: 5. CDR3 nucleotides: TGCAGCGTTGAAGATGGGACTAGCGGGGTTGTCAATGAGCAGTTCTTC. Its translation: CSVEDGTSGVVNEQFF.

This clonotype appeared a few times. The chain employs TRBV6-2 or TRBV6-3 and TRBJ1-1; D is unclear. The CDR3 length is 17 residues. The germline V gene has CDR1 MNHEY and CDR2 SVGEGT. Trimming pared 7 bases from V and 0 bases from J, leaving 21 bases between. The CDR3 region is CASTVRTSRHLNTEAFF. Written as DNA, the CDR3 is TGTGCCAGCACCGTACGGACCTCGAGACATCTGAACACTGAAGCTTTCTTT.

The rearrangement uses TRBV30 and TRBJ1-6; TRBD1 aligns across 8 bases. The CDR3 has 15 amino acids. CDR1 is GTSNPN and CDR2 is SVGIG in the germline V gene (reference sequence). V was pared by 3 bases and J by 8 bases, with 9 bases of the junction left unmatched. CDR3 coding DNA: TGTGCCTGGAGCGGTCGAGGACAGGGTTATTCACCCCTCCACTTT. The encoded protein is CAWSGRGQGYSPLHF.

In its sample, this clonotype was seen once. Since no conserved phenylalanine or tryptophan closes the CDR3, a read error is the likely cause. The chain links TRBV7-9 to TRBJ1-6; D uncertain. Trimming left V 0 bases short and J 9 bases short, with 6 bases between. The CDR3 is 13 amino acids. Germline V gene data show CDR1 as SEHNR and CDR2 as FQNEAQ (reference sequence). The CDR3 nucleotides are TGTGCCAGCAGCTTAGCTGGCACTTCACCCCTCCACTCC. Its translation is CASSLAGTSPLHS.

This clonotype came up a few times. The genes are TRBV28 and TRBJ1-1, with a tentative D call TRBD1 (5 bases). This CDR3 has 13 amino acids. V was trimmed by 6 bases and J by 3 bases, leaving 11 bases between them. The germline CDR1 and CDR2 sequences are MDHEN and SYDVKM. The CDR3 bases are TGTGCCAGCAGGCCAGGGCCGGACACTGAAGCTTTCTTT. This sequence encodes CASRPGPDTEAFF.

The table lists this clonotype with a few counts. This rearrangement joins TRBV5-1 to TRBJ2-5; weak D call: TRBD2 (5 bases). Germline V gives CDR1 SGHRS, CDR2 YFSETQ. Between the trimmed V and J ends, which lost 4 bases and 2 bases, there was a span of 15 bases. The CDR3 spans 15 residues. CDR3 region: CASSPEGVRQETQYF. The CDR3 DNA follows: TGCGCCAGCAGCCCAGAGGGAGTGCGACAAGAGACCCAGTACTTC.

This clonotype turned up a few times. The rearrangement uses TRBV7-9 and TRBJ2-2; 8 nucleotides align to TRBD2. Germline V lookup: CDR1 SEHNR, CDR2 FQNEAQ (reference sequence). V gave up 7 bases and J gave up 2 bases; unmatched junction bases: 6. This CDR3 has 15 amino acids. The CDR3 sequence: CASTGRVANTGELFF. The CDR3 region has the DNA TGTGCCAGCACCGGGAGGGTCGCCAACACCGGGGAGCTGTTTTTT.

This chain uses TRBV6-2 or TRBV6-3 with TRBJ2-7; D is unresolved. The CDR3 covers 12 residues. Germline loops: CDR1 MNHEY, CDR2 SVGEGT. Trimming took 8 bases from V and 2 from J, leaving 10 bases between them. DNA for the CDR3: TGTGCCAGCTGTCGGCCCACCTACGAGCAGTACTTC. Its translation is CASCRPTYEQYF.

This clonotype was observed a few times. V and J are TRBV4-3 and TRBJ2-7; D is perhaps TRBD1 (5 bases). The germline CDR1 and CDR2 sequences are LGHNA and YSLEER. The CDR3 runs to 14 residues. The V end lost 4 bases, the J end lost 2 bases, and 12 bases lay between the germline ends. CDR3 residues: CASSPTDSTYEQYF. CDR3 coding DNA: TGCGCCAGCAGCCCGACAGACAGCACCTACGAGCAGTACTTC.

This clonotype appeared many times. This chain connects TRBV5-1 to TRBJ2-2, with 9 positions matching TRBD2. Germline CDR1 reads SGHRS; CDR2 reads YFSETQ. This CDR3 comprises 15 residues. V lost 4 bases and J lost 6; bases outside the gene matches: 7. CDR3 nucleotides: TGCGCCAGCAGCGCAAGCGGGAGGTCGGCCGGGGAGCTGTTTTTT. Residues: CASSASGRSAGELFF. The complete variable domain, with remaining parts taken from reference TRBV5-1 and TRBJ2-2, reads KAGVTQTPRYLIKTRGQQVTLSCSPISGHRSVSWYQQTPGQGLQFLFEYFSETQRNKGNFPGRFSGRQFSNSRSEMNVSTLELGDSALYLCASSASGRSAGELFFGEGSRLTVL.

CDR3 loop: CASSQEPAGGYNEQFF. CDR3 in DNA: TGCGCCAGCAGCCAAGAGCCAGCGGGGGGCTACAATGAGCAGTTCTTC. This rearrangement joins TRBV4-3 to TRBJ2-1; 9 bases are a match to TRBD2. V shed 0 bases, J shed 3 bases, and the junction held 3 bases outside the gene matches. The CDR3 contains 16 residues. Germline-derived CDR1 and CDR2 are LGHNA and YSLEER.

The rearrangement links TRBV10-3 to TRBJ2-1; the D is unclear. The germline V and J ends were trimmed by 10 bases and 8 bases, with 21 bases remaining between them. Germline CDR1 is ENHRY and CDR2 is SYGVKD. The CDR3 extends over 14 amino acids. The DNA of the CDR3 is TGTGCCACCAAGCAGGCCCTACTGAACGATGAGCAGTTCTTC. Its protein is CATKQALLNDEQFF.

A few counts support this clonotype. The chain has TRBV28 and TRBJ2-7; 8 bases match TRBD1. Germline V gene sequence: CDR1 MDHEN, CDR2 SYDVKM. The CDR3 consists of 14 residues. V lost 4 bases, J lost 3 bases, and 5 bases stayed unmatched. The CDR3 here is CASSSRTGRYEQYF. The CDR3, as DNA: TGTGCCAGCAGTTCGAGGACAGGGCGCTACGAGCAGTACTTC. Full variable domain (outside the CDR3, taken from reference TRBV28 and TRBJ2-7): DVKVTQSSRYLVKRTGEKVFLECVQDMDHENMFWYRQDPGLGLRLIYFSYDVKMKEKGDIPEGYSVSREKKERFSLILESASTNQTSMYLCASSSRTGRYEQYFGPGTRLTVT.

As to this clonotype: Since a much larger clone is just one base distant, this may be a read error. The V and J genes are TRBV12-3 or TRBV12-4 and TRBJ2-3; D possibly corresponds to TRBD1 (5 bases). Judging by the DNA end, TRBJ1-5 fits better; the J call may be wrong. The CDR3 is 13 amino acids. This CDR3 reads CASSFRGTDTQHF. CDR3 in DNA: TGTGCCAGCAGTTTTCGGGGCACAGATACGCAGCATTTT.

V gene TRBV27 combines with J gene TRBJ1-3; D is unresolved. The V gene's germline CDR1 is MNHEY and CDR2 SMNVEV (reference sequence). V was shortened by 7 bases and J by 4 bases, with 14 bases between the two germline ends. The CDR3 totals 14 residues. For the CDR3, the DNA is TGTGCCAGCATGACAACTGTGGGGGGAAACACCATATATTTT. Translation: CASMTTVGGNTIYF.

This clonotype was found a few times. V and J are TRBV2 and TRBJ2-3; the match to TRBD2 covers 14 bases. CDR1 and CDR2 from the germline V gene are SNHLY and FYNNEI. CDR3 length equals 14 residues. The V and J ends lost 7 bases and 8 bases, in that order; junction bases with no gene match: 5. This CDR3 reads CASNIGTSGSTQYF. CDR3 nucleotide sequence: TGTGCCAGCAATATTGGGACTAGCGGGAGTACGCAGTATTTT.

This clonotype was observed a handful of times. The rearrangement links TRBV10-3 to TRBJ2-2; 7 nucleotides align to TRBD2. The CDR3 length is 17 residues. CDR1 is ENHRY, CDR2 SYGVKD, per germline. Unmatched junction bases numbered 9, after V lost 0 bases and J lost 5 bases. This chain's CDR3 is CAISESRLALGTGELFF. CDR3 bases: TGTGCCATCAGTGAGTCTCGACTAGCTCTCGGTACCGGGGAGCTGTTTTTT.

This clonotype was seen at least ten times. The rearrangement joins TRBV20-1 to TRBJ2-7; 7 positions match TRBD1. Germline trimming cut 3 bases from V and 0 bases from J; bases unmatched to any gene: 8. Germline V gives CDR1 DFQATT, CDR2 SNEGSKA (reference sequence). The CDR3 sequence is 15 residues long. The CDR3 protein is CSARGDSRSSYEQYF. In nucleotides, the CDR3 is TGCAGTGCTAGGGGGGACAGCCGAAGCTCCTACGAGCAGTACTTC.

Only a few counts were recorded for this clonotype. The V and J genes are TRBV27 and TRBJ2-7; D tentatively reads TRBD1 or TRBD2 (6 bases each). The V gene lost 1 base and the J gene lost 7 bases, with 17 bases spanning the gap. The CDR3 is made up of 15 amino acids. From germline, CDR1 is MNHEY and CDR2 SMNVEV (reference sequence). The CDR3 spells CASSLLGGPLKEQYF. The CDR3 DNA sequence: TGTGCCAGCAGTTTATTAGGGGGGCCGCTTAAAGAGCAGTACTTC.

The V and J genes are TRBV4-1 and TRBJ2-4, with 10 bases lining up with TRBD2. The CDR3 length is 19 residues. CDR1 and CDR2 (germline): MGHRA, YSYEKL. Trimming took 1 base from V and 7 from J; bases not matched to a gene: 16. The CDR3 sequence: CASSQGEQAGGPSGNIQYF. Here the CDR3 DNA reads TGCGCCAGCAGCCAAGGGGAACAAGCGGGAGGGCCCTCCGGTAACATTCAGTACTTC.

There are many counts of this clonotype. V usage is TRBV7-2 and J usage is TRBJ2-6; weak D call: TRBD1 (5 bases). V lost 0 bases and J 0 bases, leaving 15 bases between the germline ends. The germline V gene has CDR1 SGHTA and CDR2 FQGNSA. CDR3 size: 19 residues. DNA of the CDR3: TGTGCCAGCAGCTTAGCCTTCCTGCAGGGCAGCTCTGGGGCCAACGTCCTGACTTTC. Its translation: CASSLAFLQGSSGANVLTF.

The table lists this clonotype with a few counts. V gene TRBV25-1 combines with J gene TRBJ2-7; TRBD1 matches 9 bases. Germline lookup yields CDR1 MGHDK and CDR2 SYGVNS. The V and J ends lost 8 bases and 1 base, in that order; junction bases with no gene match: 6. The CDR3 is 14 residues long. The CDR3 DNA reads as TGTGCCAGCGCTTTCGGGACAGGGTCCTACGAGCAGTACTTC. It specifies CASAFGTGSYEQYF.

This clonotype occurred once. This chain uses TRBV6-2 or TRBV6-3 with TRBJ2-3, with D perhaps TRBD1 (6 bases). Trimming stripped 2 bases from V and 0 bases from J, with 9 bases between. Germline assignment: CDR1 MNHEY and CDR2 SVGEGT. The CDR3 loop spans 15 amino acids. Here the CDR3 DNA reads TGTGCCAGCAGTTACGTCAGGGGTAGCACAGATACGCAGTATTTT. Translated, it gives CASSYVRGSTDTQYF.

The chain is built from TRBV29-1 and TRBJ2-3, with D unresolved. Germline V gene data show CDR1 as SQVTM and CDR2 as ANQGSEA. Trimming took 6 bases from V and 2 from J, leaving 12 bases between them. The CDR3 loop spans 13 amino acids. The DNA of the CDR3 is TGCAGCGTCCAGGCCCTCATCACAGATACGCAGTATTTT. Translating gives CSVQALITDTQYF.

The chain uses TRBV28 and TRBJ2-7; a possible D gene is TRBD2 (5 bases). The germline V gene encodes CDR1 MDHEN and CDR2 SYDVKM. The CDR3 runs 14 residues. Between the trimmed V and J ends, which lost 5 bases and 12 bases, there was a span of 23 bases. Here the CDR3 DNA reads TGTGCCAGCAGTCTACCAGTGACACCCTGGGAGACGTACTTC. Amino acids: CASSLPVTPWETYF.

This clonotype was counted between two and nine times. The chain has TRBV10-2 and TRBJ2-7; tentatively, D is TRBD2 (5 bases). This CDR3 has 13 residues. Germline CDR1 is WSHSY and CDR2 is SAAADI. Trimming removed 6 bases from V and 3 bases from J, with 12 bases in between. The CDR3 region has the DNA TGCGCCAGCAGCGAGGGTTACGTCTACGAGCAGTACTTC. Protein product: CASSEGYVYEQYF.

The rearrangement joins TRBV2 to TRBJ1-1, with D possibly TRBD1 on 6 matching bases. This CDR3 has 13 residues. V lost 4 bases to trimming and J lost 4 bases, with 10 bases between them. The germline V gene has CDR1 SNHLY and CDR2 FYNNEI. The CDR3 DNA follows: TGTGCCAGCAGTGCAGGGGCGGTCACTGAAGCTTTCTTT. Translating gives CASSAGAVTEAFF.

In this sample, this clonotype turned up many times. The gene calls are TRBV30 and TRBJ1-1; the D gene is possibly TRBD1 (5 bases). The CDR3 loop spans 12 amino acids. Germline V CDR1 and CDR2: GTSNPN, SVGIG (reference sequence). Between the trimmed V and J ends, which lost 7 bases and 4 bases, there was a span of 13 bases. This chain's CDR3 is CAFRSRGTEAFF. The CDR3 DNA reads TGTGCCTTCAGATCTAGGGGCACTGAAGCTTTCTTT.

The chain joins TRBV3-1 to TRBJ2-2; D is possibly TRBD1 (6 bases). This CDR3 spans 14 amino acids. Trimming removed 4 bases from V and 5 bases from J, with 11 bases in between. Germline CDR1 and CDR2: LGHDT and YNNKEL (reference sequence). In DNA, the CDR3 is TGTGCCAGCAGCCCACAGGGCTGGACCGGGGAGCTGTTTTTT. This gives the protein CASSPQGWTGELFF.

This clonotype was seen more than once but under ten times. CDR3 sequence (DNA): TGCGCCAGCAGTCAATCCCATGCCGAGGTCAGTGATGAGGAGCAGTTCTTC. It codes for CASSQSHAEVSDEEQFF. V and J are TRBV23-1 and TRBJ2-1; D is ambiguous. TRBV23-1 is classed as an ORF, of uncertain function. The V and J ends lost 0 bases and 10 bases respectively, with 22 bases between them. The length of the CDR3 is 17 residues.